These 10 T cell receptor beta chains were all obtained from the same sample, sequenced in a study of blood T cell repertoires in COVID-19. Here immunoSEQ multiplex PCR was the method, and the copy in TCRdb shows in-frame clones only, minus some. The repertoire has 40,000 to 50,000 clones, around 86% of them found once; the top ten carry 2% to 2.5%. The sample was peripheral blood. The receptors here all came from a woman in her sixties or seventies with acute or convalescent COVID-19.

The chain employs TRBV7-8 and TRBJ1-2; the D gene is possibly TRBD1 (5 bases). Germline assignment: CDR1 SGHVS and CDR2 FQNEAQ. The CDR3 is 16 amino acids. Trimming cost V 0 bases and J 6 bases, with 17 bases left between them. The CDR3 sequence is CASSLAFSGSHHGYTF. CDR3 bases: TGTGCCAGCAGCTTAGCGTTTTCAGGGTCACATCATGGCTACACCTTC. Looking up the rest from reference TRBV7-8 and TRBJ1-2 gives the full variable domain: GAGVSQSPRYKVAKRGQDVALRCDPISGHVSLFWYQQALGQGPEFLTYFQNEAQLDKSGLPSDRFFAERPEGSVSTLKIQRTQQEDSAVYLCASSLAFSGSHHGYTFGSGTRLTVV.

This chain links TRBV12-3 or TRBV12-4 with TRBJ1-3; D gene uncertain. The CDR3 contains 12 residues. The germline V and J ends were trimmed by 5 bases and 4 bases, with 6 bases remaining between them. This chain's CDR3 is CASSLQGNTIYF. CDR3 bases: TGTGCCAGCAGTCTACAGGGAAACACCATATATTTT.

The chain joins TRBV19 to TRBJ1-2; D ambiguous. V was shortened by 10 bases and J by 4 bases, with 16 bases between the two germline ends. CDR3 length equals 13 residues. CDR1 LNHDA and CDR2 SQIVND come from the germline V gene (reference sequence). CDR3 in DNA: TGTGCCACCTCCCCAGGCAGCACCTATGGCTACACCTTC. It codes for CATSPGSTYGYTF.

This clone is a singleton in its sample. The chain carries TRBV11-2 and TRBJ1-2; D is unclear. Trimming cost V 5 bases and J 8 bases, with 15 bases left between them. CDR3 length: 13 residues. Germline V CDR1 and CDR2: SGHAT, FQNNGV. In nucleotides, the CDR3 is TGTGCCAGCAGCCCACTCGCCGGGGAAGGCTACACCTTC. Translated: CASSPLAGEGYTF.

The chain joins TRBV5-1 to TRBJ1-1; 8 bases fit TRBD1. The V gene's germline CDR1 is SGHRS and CDR2 YFSETQ. V shed 2 bases, J shed 7 bases, and the junction held 4 bases outside the gene matches. This CDR3 is built from 13 residues. This chain's CDR3 is CASSLGQGGEAFF. Here the CDR3 DNA reads TGCGCCAGCAGCTTAGGACAGGGCGGTGAAGCTTTCTTT.

The chain has TRBV25-1 and TRBJ2-1, with 8 bases lining up with TRBD2. Germline V gene data show CDR1 as MGHDK and CDR2 as SYGVNS. After removal of 8 bases from V and 7 bases from J, the junction contained 1 base not matched to a gene. The CDR3 covers 11 residues. The CDR3 here is CASERENEQFF. DNA of the CDR3: TGTGCCAGCGAGCGGGAGAATGAGCAGTTCTTC.

This clone occurred a few times. This rearrangement joins TRBV6-5 to TRBJ2-2; 9 positions match TRBD1. Germline V gene sequence: CDR1 MNHEY, CDR2 SVGAGI. CDR3 size: 16 residues. The trim removed 4 bases at V and 6 bases at J, leaving 9 bases unmatched. CDR3 bases: TGTGCCAGCAGTTCCGGACAGGGGTTGGGGGCCGGGGAGCTGTTTTTT. It encodes CASSSGQGLGAGELFF.

The chain employs TRBV27 and TRBJ1-1, with 8 positions matching TRBD1. CDR3 length equals 13 residues. V shed 4 bases, J shed 7 bases, and the junction held 5 bases outside the gene matches. From germline, CDR1 is MNHEY and CDR2 SMNVEV (reference sequence). The CDR3 protein is CASSSRGLVEAFF. DNA of the CDR3: TGTGCCAGCAGTTCCAGGGGGCTCGTTGAAGCTTTCTTT.

This chain joins TRBV27 and TRBJ1-6; 7 positions agree with TRBD1. The J segment lost 7 bases and the V segment lost 10 bases, leaving 7 bases of the junction unmatched. The CDR3 extends over 13 amino acids. Looked up from germline, CDR1 is MNHEY and CDR2 is SMNVEV (reference sequence). In DNA form, the CDR3 reads TGTGCCACCAAACAGGGGAGCAATTCACCCCTCCACTTT. Encoded protein: CATKQGSNSPLHF.

CDR3 in DNA: TGTGCCAGCAGCTTGGGACTAGCGGGGGGCGGGGAGACCCAGTACTTC. It specifies CASSLGLAGGGETQYF. This rearrangement joins TRBV9 to TRBJ2-5; 15 nucleotides match TRBD2. There are 16 residues in the CDR3. Germline lookup yields CDR1 SGDLS and CDR2 YYNGEE. Losses at the gene ends were 4 bases for V and 5 bases for J; bases not matched to a gene: 6.